The 2 T cell receptor beta chains below all came from one sample that was sequenced in a study of cytomegalovirus exposure and HLA in healthy donors (dated by TCRdb to 2017 to 2019). The library was made by the immunoSEQ multiplex PCR assay. TCRdb limited this immuneACCESS table to in-frame rearrangements with V and J called. A share of clones is missing; checked studies link under half to unresolved V genes, and the rest is unexplained. This sample has about 71,000 clones in its table, and approximately 94% of those were observed once. The biggest ten clones account for approximately 0.99% of the sample. The sample taken for sequencing was PBMCs. The origin of the receptors is a woman aged 18-29 years in good health and CMV-seronegative.

This chain uses TRBV10-3 with TRBJ2-5; TRBD2 matches at 11 bases. The CDR3 loop spans 16 amino acids. CDR1 and CDR2 from the germline V gene are ENHRY and SYGVKD. J lost 1 base, V lost 3 bases, and 4 bases had no gene match. The CDR3 DNA reads TGTGCCATCAGTGATGAGACTAGCGGGATCCAAGAGACCCAGTACTTC. It codes for CAISDETSGIQETQYF.

This chain connects TRBV14 to TRBJ2-5; 7 nucleotides line up with TRBD2. The V gene end was trimmed by 5 bases and the J gene end by 5 bases; junction bases not matched to a gene: 14. Germline lookup yields CDR1 SGHDN and CDR2 FVKESK. The CDR3 consists of 16 residues. DNA of the CDR3: TGTGCCAGCAGCTCCCGGGAGGAGGGATTGATGGAGACCCAGTACTTC. As protein: CASSSREEGLMETQYF.